The 10 T cell receptor beta chains listed next were all sequenced from one sample in a study of neurological immune-mediated disorders. Each CDR3 protein is one row after TCRdb ran MiXCR on the 5' RACE reads. The sample lists over 15,000 distinct CDR3 sequences; under 15% were seen once. The sample comprised PBMCs. The source of these receptors is a man aged 60-69 years with HTLV-1-associated myelopathy (HAM/TSP).

There are many counts of this clonotype. The chain employs TRBV5-1 and TRBJ2-1; the match to TRBD1 covers 8 bases. Germline assignment: CDR1 SGHRS and CDR2 YFSETQ. V was pared by 1 base and J by 7 bases, with 7 bases of the junction left unmatched. The length of the CDR3 is 15 residues. The CDR3, as DNA: TGCGCCAGCAGCTTGCTCAGGGGGCCGGGGAATGAGCAGTTCTTC. Encoded protein: CASSLLRGPGNEQFF.

Remarks on this clonotype: The DNA is left out, because the CDR3 cannot be placed on it with certainty; the CDR3 is given as TCRdb lists it. The chain's CDR3 is CASSFYICSAWWGGRGTGELFF. V and J are TRBV5-8 and TRBJ2-2; the listed D gene, TRBD1, was not tested against the DNA. Per the germline V gene, CDR1 is SGHTS and CDR2 is YDEGEE. The CDR3 totals 22 residues, both ends included.

This clonotype was observed at least ten times. The chain is built from TRBV11-2 and TRBJ1-1; 8 positions match TRBD1. Looked up from germline, CDR1 is SGHAT and CDR2 is FQNNGV. Trimming cost V 6 bases and J 6 bases; bases outside gene matches: 3. The CDR3 is 12 residues long. The CDR3 region is CASSETGAEAFF. In DNA, the CDR3 is TGTGCCAGCAGTGAGACAGGGGCTGAAGCTTTCTTT.

This clonotype has ten or more counts. This chain links TRBV6-2 or TRBV6-3 with TRBJ2-3; tentative D call: TRBD1 (5 bases). Germline-derived CDR1 and CDR2 are MNHEY and SVGEGT. The CDR3 spans 15 residues. V was pared by 6 bases and J by 6 bases, with 19 bases between. As DNA, the CDR3 is TGTGCCAGCAGCCGCGACAGTCGGGTGGCGGATACGCAGTATTTT. Amino acid sequence: CASSRDSRVADTQYF.

This clonotype is termed medium-sized. This rearrangement joins TRBV24-1 to TRBJ2-5; 7 positions agree with TRBD1. With 3 bases clipped from V and 2 bases from J, the junction kept 5 bases outside the gene matches. This CDR3 has 15 amino acids. The germline gives CDR1 KGHDR, CDR2 SFDVKD. The CDR3 spells CATSDRTGGQETQYF. The CDR3 region has the DNA TGTGCCACCAGTGATCGGACAGGCGGACAAGAGACCCAGTACTTC.

This clonotype appeared many times. The chain couples TRBV10-3 to TRBJ1-2, with 9 bases that match TRBD1. The germline V gene encodes CDR1 ENHRY and CDR2 SYGVKD. Germline trimming cut 6 bases from V and 5 bases from J; bases unmatched to any gene: 10. The CDR3 runs 15 residues. The CDR3 DNA reads TGTGCCATCAGGGGTGATTGGGACAGGGAATATGGCTACACCTTC. Residues: CAIRGDWDREYGYTF.

The rearrangement links TRBV7-9 to TRBJ1-2; 11 bases agree with TRBD1. Germline V CDR1 and CDR2: SEHNR, FQNEAQ (reference sequence). V trimming: 5 bases; J trimming: 6 bases; junction bases outside the gene matches: 8. The CDR3 is made up of 15 amino acids. The CDR3 reads CASSPRRTGGDGYTF. DNA for the CDR3: TGTGCCAGCAGCCCAAGACGGACAGGGGGCGATGGCTACACCTTC.

This clonotype was seen at least ten times. The chain couples TRBV2 to TRBJ1-2; D might be TRBD1 (6 bases). The CDR3 extends over 12 amino acids. V was trimmed by 11 bases and J by 3 bases, leaving 13 bases between them. The V gene's germline CDR1 is SNHLY and CDR2 FYNNEI. CDR3 loop: CARKGGDYGYTF. CDR3 in DNA: TGTGCCCGCAAGGGGGGGGACTATGGCTACACCTTC.

The V call is TRBV20-1, the J call TRBJ2-7, with 8 bases matching TRBD2. From germline, CDR1 is DFQATT and CDR2 SNEGSKA (reference sequence). Germline trimming cut 4 bases from V and 7 bases from J; bases unmatched to any gene: 12. The CDR3 has 14 amino acids. CDR3 coding DNA: TGCAGTGCTACCGGGACTAGTGGCGGTGAGGAGCAGTACTTC. Protein sequence: CSATGTSGGEEQYF.

The chain carries TRBV9 and TRBJ2-3; D is unclear. V was trimmed by 1 base and J by 2 bases, leaving 8 bases between them. CDR3 length equals 14 residues. Per the germline V gene, CDR1 is SGDLS and CDR2 is YYNGEE. This CDR3 is CASSVNSLTDTQYF. Here the CDR3 DNA reads TGTGCCAGCAGCGTAAACAGTCTCACAGATACGCAGTATTTT.